This T cell receptor beta chain was sequenced for a study of cytomegalovirus exposure and HLA in healthy donors. The CDR3 contains 12 residues. The trim removed 8 bases at V and 5 bases at J, leaving 6 bases unmatched. Germline V gene data show CDR1 as GTSNPN and CDR2 as SVGIG (reference sequence). The PCR ran on 60 Vbeta and 13 Jbeta primers. Generated by immunoSEQ multiplex PCR, the TCRdb table keeps only in-frame clones and is missing some. The data contain roughly 100,000 clones, 70% to 80% of them singletons. This sequence was found in a female donor in good health and CMV-seronegative. The source material was PBMCs. The V and J genes are TRBV30 and TRBJ2-1; 7 positions agree with TRBD2. The CDR3 sequence is CAARGENNEQFF. The DNA for the CDR3 is TGTGCCGCCCGGGGGGAGAACAATGAGCAGTTCTTC.